This TCR beta chain was documented in a study of cytomegalovirus exposure and HLA in healthy donors. Turning to the study itself: The same platform was used for the 100 to 150 validation repertoires and the 650 to 800 first-cohort repertoires, a later analysis reported.

The table came from immunoSEQ multiplex PCR; TCRdb's copy has only in-frame clones and leaves some out. This table holds under 150,000 clones, roughly nine tenths found once. The CDR3 spans 13 residues. V was cut by 0 bases and J by 6 bases, with 9 bases left in between. CDR1 SGHDT and CDR2 YYEEEE come from the germline V gene. This clonotype was obtained from a man aged 18 to 30 in good health and CMV-seronegative. The sequencing sample was made of PBMCs. The chain combines TRBV5-6 with TRBJ1-1; possible D gene TRBD1, 5 bases. The CDR3 DNA reads as TGTGCCAGCAGCTTGGTAGGGGCGGCTGAAGCTTTCTTT. Residues: CASSLVGAAEAFF.